The 29 T cell receptor beta chains given below trace back to one sample, sequenced in a study of T cell responses to AZD1222 COVID-19 vaccine. Clones were sequenced by immunoSEQ multiplex PCR, and TCRdb holds only the in-frame ones, with some missing. This table holds just over 150,000 clones, 90% to 95% found once. The source material was peripheral blood, sampled 28 days after the second AZD1222 dose. The receptors were gathered from an adult who received the AZD1222 COVID-19 vaccine.

The CDR3 reads CASSLRQGYGYTF. CDR3 nucleotide sequence: TGTGCCAGCAGCCTACGACAGGGCTATGGCTACACCTTC. This chain uses TRBV28 with TRBJ1-2; 7 bases fit TRBD1. This CDR3 region has 13 residues. V lost 6 bases, J lost 4 bases, and 5 bases stayed unmatched. The germline CDR1 and CDR2 sequences are MDHEN and SYDVKM.

As concerns this clone: Other DNA sequences in this sample translate to the same CDR3. The chain employs TRBV12-3 or TRBV12-4 and TRBJ1-2; D unresolved. Trimming removed 6 bases at V and 5 bases at J, with 13 bases between. The CDR3 length is 13 residues. The CDR3 DNA reads as TGTGCCAGCAGCAGCGGACGGAGTTATGGCTACACCTTC. Translated, it gives CASSSGRSYGYTF.

The chain combines TRBV2 with TRBJ2-2; D is perhaps TRBD1 (5 bases). V lost 7 bases and J lost 0, with 15 bases in between. This CDR3 comprises 16 residues. In germline, CDR1 is SNHLY, CDR2 FYNNEI. In DNA, the CDR3 is TGTGCCAGCACCCTTTACAGACAGCCGAACACCGGGGAGCTGTTTTTT. Translating gives CASTLYRQPNTGELFF.

This clone was detected only once. This sequence joins TRBV11-2 and TRBJ2-1, with 8 bases identical to TRBD2. CDR1 is SGHAT, CDR2 FQNNGV, per germline. The CDR3 covers 17 residues. V shed 2 bases, J shed 6 bases, and the junction held 12 bases outside the gene matches. The CDR3, as DNA: TGTGCCAGCAGCTTAACTTTAGGGCTAGCGGGTCTCAATGAGCAGTTCTTC. Protein sequence: CASSLTLGLAGLNEQFF.

The rearrangement joins TRBV7-9 to TRBJ2-5; 14 positions agree with TRBD2. The germline V gene encodes CDR1 SEHNR and CDR2 FQNEAQ (reference sequence). V was clipped by 4 bases and J by 1 base; unmatched bases: 11. The CDR3 has 19 amino acids. CDR3 region: CASSSLLGTSGSSQETQYF. In DNA, the CDR3 is TGTGCCAGCAGCTCCCTTCTCGGGACTAGCGGGAGCTCCCAAGAGACCCAGTACTTC.

The chain couples TRBV19 to TRBJ2-3, with TRBD2 matching 10 bases. V gave up 7 bases and J gave up 6 bases; unmatched junction bases: 10. Per the germline V gene, CDR1 is LNHDA and CDR2 is SQIVND (reference sequence). This CDR3 is 15 amino acids long. CDR3 in DNA: TGTGCCAGTAACCCCCTGAGCGGGGGGGATGATACGCAGTATTTT. This encodes CASNPLSGGDDTQYF.

V usage is TRBV18 and J usage is TRBJ2-7; D ambiguous. Trimming removed 1 base from V and 4 bases from J, with 2 bases in between. This CDR3 comprises 11 residues. Germline CDR1 and CDR2: KGHSH and LQKENI. The CDR3 coding sequence is TGTGCCAGCTCACCACAGTACGAGCAGTACTTC. Protein product: CASSPQYEQYF.

This chain links TRBV7-2 with TRBJ1-2; a weak D match, TRBD1 (6 bases). Trimming pared 1 base from V and 8 bases from J, leaving 14 bases between. The CDR3 consists of 14 residues. Looked up from germline, CDR1 is SGHTA and CDR2 is FQGNSA. CDR3 DNA sequence: TGTGCCAGCAGCTTAGATACCGGGGGCAGGGGCTACACCTTC. Translating it yields CASSLDTGGRGYTF. Full variable domain (remainder filled in from reference TRBV7-2 and TRBJ1-2): GAGVSQSPSNKVTEKGKDVELRCDPISGHTALYWYRQSLGQGLEFLIYFQGNSAPDKSGLPSDRFSAERTGGSVSTLTIQRTQQEDSAVYLCASSLDTGGRGYTFGSGTRLTVV.

This chain's CDR3 is CASSYTRDTRMPQHF. The CDR3 DNA is TGTGCCAGCAGTTACACTCGGGACACCCGTATGCCCCAGCATTTT. This chain links TRBV6-5 with TRBJ1-5; perhaps TRBD1 as D (6 bases). V shed 2 bases and J shed 9 bases, with 17 bases lying between them. The germline V gene has CDR1 MNHEY and CDR2 SVGAGI. The CDR3 is 15 residues long.

The chain recombines TRBV3-1 (or the pseudogene TRBV3-2) with TRBJ2-1, with 12 bases that match TRBD2. The CDR3 runs 16 residues. Germline V lookup: CDR1 LGHDT, CDR2 YNNKEL (reference sequence). The ends lost 4 bases at V and 4 bases at J; junction bases unmatched: 5. The DNA of the CDR3 is TGTGCCAGCAGCCCCCAGGGACTAGCGGGTTACAATGAGCAGTTCTTC. Translation gives CASSPQGLAGYNEQFF.

This rearrangement joins TRBV5-8 to TRBJ1-4, with TRBD1 as a possible D gene (5 bases). The ends were cut back, 4 bases at V and 0 bases at J, with 16 bases in the middle. The CDR3 covers 17 residues. Looked up from germline, CDR1 is SGHTS and CDR2 is YDEGEE. The DNA of the CDR3 is TGTGCCAGCAGCGGAGGGCCCCCGGGGGCAACTAATGAAAAACTGTTTTTT. Amino acids: CASSGGPPGATNEKLFF. The full variable domain, with the rest looked up from reference TRBV5-8 and TRBJ1-4, is EAGVTQSPTHLIKTRGQQATLRCSPISGHTSVYWYQQALGLGLQFLLWYDEGEERNRGNFPPRFSGRQFPNYSSELNVNALELEDSALYLCASSGGPPGATNEKLFFGSGTQLSVL.

V gene TRBV7-9 combines with J gene TRBJ1-4; D is undetermined. The length of the CDR3 is 13 residues. The V and J ends lost 2 bases and 7 bases respectively, with 8 bases between them. The germline V gene encodes CDR1 SEHNR and CDR2 FQNEAQ (reference sequence). This chain's CDR3 is CASSLTSGEKLFF. The CDR3 region has the DNA TGTGCCAGCAGCTTAACCTCCGGTGAAAAACTGTTTTTT.

The V and J genes are TRBV7-9 and TRBJ2-3; D remains ambiguous. CDR3 size: 14 residues. The V gene lost 1 base and the J gene lost 7 bases, with 12 bases spanning the gap. From germline, CDR1 is SEHNR and CDR2 FQNEAQ (reference sequence). CDR3 bases: TGTGCCAGCAGCTTAGGTCTTTGGAGTAATACGCAGTATTTT. Translated: CASSLGLWSNTQYF.

The chain has TRBV28 and TRBJ1-1; D unclear. V was cut by 6 bases and J by 11 bases, with 28 bases left in between. The CDR3 is made up of 16 amino acids. In germline, CDR1 is MDHEN, CDR2 SYDVKM. CDR3 bases: TGTGCCAGCAGCGCTATCGGTCTTTCCGGCAGCCGCGGGGCTTTCTTT. This codes for CASSAIGLSGSRGAFF. Drawing the rest from reference TRBV28 and TRBJ1-1, the complete variable domain is DVKVTQSSRYLVKRTGEKVFLECVQDMDHENMFWYRQDPGLGLRLIYFSYDVKMKEKGDIPEGYSVSREKKERFSLILESASTNQTSMYLCASSAIGLSGSRGAFFGQGTRLTVV.

This clone occurred once. This chain uses TRBV18 with TRBJ1-2, with D unresolved. Trimming cost V 2 bases and J 4 bases, with 11 bases left between them. This CDR3 has 14 amino acids. CDR1 KGHSH and CDR2 LQKENI come from the germline V gene. CDR3 residues: CASSPNPGSYGYTF. The CDR3 bases are TGTGCCAGCTCACCAAATCCAGGTTCCTATGGCTACACCTTC.

This chain uses TRBV2 with TRBJ1-1, with a possible D match to TRBD1 (6 bases). The germline V gene encodes CDR1 SNHLY and CDR2 FYNNEI. The CDR3 totals 13 residues. V shed 4 bases and J shed 5 bases, with 11 bases lying between them. The CDR3 DNA reads TGTGCCAGCAGTGGTAGGGGGGGGACTGAAGCTTTCTTT. It specifies CASSGRGGTEAFF.

The chain employs TRBV27 and TRBJ2-3; D is unclear. The germline CDR1 and CDR2 sequences are MNHEY and SMNVEV (reference sequence). The V end lost 3 bases, the J end lost 2 bases, and 9 bases lay between the germline ends. This CDR3 contains 14 residues. CDR3 bases: TGTGCCAGCAGTTTCGGCAGATACACAGATACGCAGTATTTT. The encoded protein is CASSFGRYTDTQYF.

The chain combines TRBV6-5 with TRBJ2-3; 8 bases align to TRBD2. This CDR3 comprises 14 residues. V lost 6 bases to trimming and J lost 4 bases; unmatched junction nucleotides: 6. Germline V gene sequence: CDR1 MNHEY, CDR2 SVGAGI. The CDR3 coding sequence is TGTGCCAGCAGGCTAGCGGGCGATTCAGATACGCAGTATTTT. It is translated as CASRLAGDSDTQYF.

The chain couples TRBV10-1 to TRBJ1-2; D not certain. Trimming left V 3 bases short and J 2 bases short, with 7 bases between. Germline V gene data show CDR1 as WNHNN and CDR2 as SYGVQD (reference sequence). The CDR3 spans 13 residues. This CDR3 reads CASSDRGNYGYTF. In DNA form, the CDR3 reads TGCGCCAGCAGTGATCGGGGAAACTATGGCTACACCTTC.

The chain couples TRBV28 to TRBJ2-1; TRBD1 aligns across 11 bases. The CDR3 has 15 residues. The trim removed 5 bases at V and 6 bases at J, leaving 6 bases unmatched. Per the germline V gene, CDR1 is MDHEN and CDR2 is SYDVKM. DNA for the CDR3: TGTGCCAGCAGTCCGACCGGGACAGGGGGCAATGAGCAGTTCTTC. Protein sequence: CASSPTGTGGNEQFF. Variable domain in full (rest from reference TRBV28 and TRBJ2-1): DVKVTQSSRYLVKRTGEKVFLECVQDMDHENMFWYRQDPGLGLRLIYFSYDVKMKEKGDIPEGYSVSREKKERFSLILESASTNQTSMYLCASSPTGTGGNEQFFGPGTRLTVL.

The J gene is TRBJ2-3, the V gene TRBV5-8; tentative D call: TRBD2 (6 bases). V was shortened by 6 bases and J by 0 bases, with 14 bases between the two germline ends. The CDR3 spans 15 residues. From germline, CDR1 is SGHTS and CDR2 YDEGEE. CDR3: CASIRTGDSTDTQYF. Written as DNA, the CDR3 is TGTGCCAGCATCAGAACGGGGGATAGCACAGATACGCAGTATTTT.

V and J are TRBV24-1 and TRBJ2-1; D remains unclear. The CDR3 runs to 12 residues. The V end was cut by 5 bases, the J end by 5 bases, with 6 bases between. Germline values: CDR1 KGHDR, CDR2 SFDVKD. CDR3: CATSGPNNEQFF. CDR3 bases: TGTGCCACCAGTGGGCCTAACAATGAGCAGTTCTTC.

The chain combines TRBV4-1 with TRBJ1-6; the D gene is possibly TRBD1 (5 bases). V dropped 2 bases and J dropped 10 bases, with 18 bases sitting between them. Germline CDR1 and CDR2: MGHRA and YSYEKL. This CDR3 contains 16 residues. The CDR3 DNA reads as TGCGCCAGCAGCCAAAGCAGGGATGGAGTTCAATCACCCCTCCACTTT. This sequence encodes CASSQSRDGVQSPLHF.

The chain has TRBV3-1 (or the pseudogene TRBV3-2) and TRBJ2-1; weak D call: TRBD1 (6 bases). This CDR3 is 14 amino acids long. Germline V lookup: CDR1 LGHDT, CDR2 YNNKEL (reference sequence). Trimming pared 1 base from V and 9 bases from J, leaving 13 bases between. CDR3 protein: CASSQAQRGSEQFF. The CDR3 DNA is TGTGCCAGCAGCCAAGCTCAGAGGGGGAGTGAGCAGTTCTTC.

This rearrangement joins TRBV3-1 (or the pseudogene TRBV3-2) to TRBJ2-7; D tentatively fits TRBD1 or TRBD2 (5 bases each). CDR1 and CDR2 (germline): LGHDT, YNNKEL (reference sequence). The germline V and J ends were trimmed by 1 base and 4 bases, with 11 bases remaining between them. This CDR3 is built from 14 residues. The CDR3 reads CASSQVGVGYEQYF. Here the CDR3 DNA reads TGTGCCAGCAGCCAAGTGGGGGTAGGTTACGAGCAGTACTTC.

The rearrangement joins TRBV19 to TRBJ2-3; D tentatively fits TRBD1 or TRBD2 (6 bases each). The germline CDR1 and CDR2 sequences are LNHDA and SQIVND (reference sequence). Trimming took off 2 bases at V and 4 bases at J, with 13 bases between the two ends. The CDR3 covers 15 residues. This CDR3 is CASSITGAAPDTQYF. The CDR3 region has the DNA TGTGCCAGTAGTATAACGGGGGCGGCCCCAGATACGCAGTATTTT.

The V call is TRBV20-1, the J call TRBJ2-7; D not certain. CDR1 and CDR2 from the germline V gene are DFQATT and SNEGSKA (reference sequence). The CDR3 runs to 13 residues. The V end lost 3 bases, the J end lost 8 bases, and 17 bases lay between the germline ends. In DNA form, the CDR3 reads TGCAGTGCTAGTGACTCCCCGGAACCAAAGCAGTACTTC. Its translation: CSASDSPEPKQYF.

The CDR3 sequence is CASRQGDGYTF. For the CDR3, the DNA is TGTGCCAGCAGACAGGGAGATGGCTACACCTTC. V is TRBV27 and J is TRBJ1-2; D may be TRBD1 (6 bases). The ends were cut back, 6 bases at V and 6 bases at J, with 8 bases in the middle. CDR3 size: 11 residues. Germline V gene sequence: CDR1 MNHEY, CDR2 SMNVEV (reference sequence).

This chain connects TRBV30 to TRBJ1-2; TRBD1 is a possible D gene (5 bases). The CDR3 contains 15 residues. CDR1 GTSNPN and CDR2 SVGIG come from the germline V gene (reference sequence). V was trimmed by 8 bases and J by 2 bases, leaving 21 bases between them. The CDR3 sequence is CAKRQRGSANYGYTF. The CDR3, as DNA: TGTGCCAAGAGACAGCGAGGGAGTGCGAACTATGGCTACACCTTC.